One T cell receptor (beta chain) is described in this entry. V was clipped by 0 bases and J by 7 bases, with 6 bases between them. Germline-derived CDR1 and CDR2 are MNHEY and SMNVEV (reference sequence). The CDR3 sequence is 13 residues long. This entry is derived from a study of blood T cell repertoires in COVID-19. About the research overall: COVID-19 samples collected from the United States, Italy and Spain covered acute and convalescent phases. Sources were T cells, B-cell-depleted T cells, or PBMCs; the material itself was cDNA or gDNA.

Per the study methods: Amplification of reference gene primers was used by the study to estimate nucleated cell counts. The table came from immunoSEQ multiplex PCR; TCRdb's copy has only in-frame clones and leaves some out. V and J calls and clone size are those listed in that table; D and trimming were worked out from the DNA. The table shows approximately 97,000 clones, with roughly 92% occurring only once. Seattle-derived patients entered the study during active infection and were followed longitudinally. The rearrangement uses TRBV27 and TRBJ1-4, with D perhaps matching TRBD1 (5 bases). This TCR came from a woman between 50 and 59 years old with COVID-19, enrolled during active disease. The sequencing sample was made of peripheral blood. The CDR3 spells CASSLSQAEKLFF. In DNA form, the CDR3 reads TGTGCCAGCAGTTTATCACAGGCTGAAAAACTGTTTTTT.